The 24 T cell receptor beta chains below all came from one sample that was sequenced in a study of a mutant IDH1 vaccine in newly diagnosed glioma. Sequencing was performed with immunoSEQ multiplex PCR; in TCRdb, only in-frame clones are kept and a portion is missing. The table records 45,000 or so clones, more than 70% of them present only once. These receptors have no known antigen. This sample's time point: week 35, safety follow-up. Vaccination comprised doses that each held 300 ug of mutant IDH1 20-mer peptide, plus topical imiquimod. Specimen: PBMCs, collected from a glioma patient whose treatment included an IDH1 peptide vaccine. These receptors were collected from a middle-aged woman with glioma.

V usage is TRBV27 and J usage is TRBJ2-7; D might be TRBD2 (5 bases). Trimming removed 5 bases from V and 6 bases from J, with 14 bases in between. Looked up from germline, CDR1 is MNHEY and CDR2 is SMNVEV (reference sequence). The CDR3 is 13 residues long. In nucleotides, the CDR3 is TGTGCCAGCAGTCGGACTCGGGCGACCGAGCAGTACTTC. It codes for CASSRTRATEQYF.

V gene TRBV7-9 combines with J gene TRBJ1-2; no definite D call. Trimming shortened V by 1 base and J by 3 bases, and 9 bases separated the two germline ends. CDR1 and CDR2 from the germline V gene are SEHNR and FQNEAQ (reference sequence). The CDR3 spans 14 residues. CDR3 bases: TGTGCCAGCAGCTTAGATGGCGACTACTATGGCTACACCTTC. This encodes CASSLDGDYYGYTF.

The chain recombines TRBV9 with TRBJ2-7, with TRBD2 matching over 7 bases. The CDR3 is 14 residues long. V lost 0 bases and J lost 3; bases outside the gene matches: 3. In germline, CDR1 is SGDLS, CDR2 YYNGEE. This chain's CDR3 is CASSVGGSGYEQYF. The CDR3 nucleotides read TGTGCCAGCAGCGTAGGCGGGAGTGGCTACGAGCAGTACTTC.

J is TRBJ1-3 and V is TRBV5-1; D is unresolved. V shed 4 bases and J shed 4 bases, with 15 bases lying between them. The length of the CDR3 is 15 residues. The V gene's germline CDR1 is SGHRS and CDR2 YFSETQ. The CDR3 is CASSPREMSGNTIYF. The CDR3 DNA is TGCGCCAGCAGCCCCCGGGAGATGTCCGGAAACACCATATATTTT.

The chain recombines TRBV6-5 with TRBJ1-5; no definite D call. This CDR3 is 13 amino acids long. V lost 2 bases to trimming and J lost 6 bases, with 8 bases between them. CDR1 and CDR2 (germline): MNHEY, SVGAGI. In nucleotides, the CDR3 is TGTGCCAGCAGTTACAACCACGCTCAGCCCCAGCATTTT. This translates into CASSYNHAQPQHF.

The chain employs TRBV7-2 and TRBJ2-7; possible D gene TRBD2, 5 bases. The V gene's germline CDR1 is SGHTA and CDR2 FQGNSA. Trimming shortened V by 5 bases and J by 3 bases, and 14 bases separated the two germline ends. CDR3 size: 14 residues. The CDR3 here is CASSLLSGNYEQYF. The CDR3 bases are TGTGCCAGCAGCCTACTCAGCGGTAACTACGAGCAGTACTTC.

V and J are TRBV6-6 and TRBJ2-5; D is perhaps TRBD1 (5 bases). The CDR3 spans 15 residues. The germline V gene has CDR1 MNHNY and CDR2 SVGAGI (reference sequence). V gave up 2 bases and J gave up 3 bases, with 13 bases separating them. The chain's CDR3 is CASSYPQGWEETQYF. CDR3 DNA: TGTGCCAGCAGTTACCCTCAGGGTTGGGAAGAGACCCAGTACTTC.

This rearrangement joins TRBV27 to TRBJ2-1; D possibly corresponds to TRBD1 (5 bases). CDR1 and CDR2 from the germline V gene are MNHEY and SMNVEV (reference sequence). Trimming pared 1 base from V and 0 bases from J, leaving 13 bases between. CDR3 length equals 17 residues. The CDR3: CASSLWGTGSSYNEQFF. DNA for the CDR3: TGTGCCAGCAGTTTATGGGGCACAGGTAGCTCCTACAATGAGCAGTTCTTC.

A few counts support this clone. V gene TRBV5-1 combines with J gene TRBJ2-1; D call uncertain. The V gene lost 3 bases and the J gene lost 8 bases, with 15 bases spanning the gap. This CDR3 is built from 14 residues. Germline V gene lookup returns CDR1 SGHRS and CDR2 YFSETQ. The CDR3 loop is CASSSPASRDEQFF. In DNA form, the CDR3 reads TGCGCCAGCAGCTCCCCGGCTAGTCGGGATGAGCAGTTCTTC.

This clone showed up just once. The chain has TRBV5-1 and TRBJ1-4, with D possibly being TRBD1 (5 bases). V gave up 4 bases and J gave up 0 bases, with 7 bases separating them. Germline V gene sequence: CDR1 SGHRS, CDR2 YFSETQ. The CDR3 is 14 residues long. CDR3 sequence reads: CASSPTATNEKLFF. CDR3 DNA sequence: TGCGCCAGCAGCCCGACAGCAACTAATGAAAAACTGTTTTTT.

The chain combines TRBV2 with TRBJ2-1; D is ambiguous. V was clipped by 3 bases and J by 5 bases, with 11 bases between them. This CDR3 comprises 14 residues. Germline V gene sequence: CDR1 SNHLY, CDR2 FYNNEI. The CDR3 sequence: CASSDRRSDNEQFF. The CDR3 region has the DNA TGTGCCAGCAGTGATCGCAGGTCCGACAATGAGCAGTTCTTC.

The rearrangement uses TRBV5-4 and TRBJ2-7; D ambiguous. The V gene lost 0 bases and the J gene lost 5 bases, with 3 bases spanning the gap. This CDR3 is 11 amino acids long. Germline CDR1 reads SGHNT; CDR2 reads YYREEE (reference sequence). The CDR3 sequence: CASSLVDEQYF. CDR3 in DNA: TGTGCCAGCAGCTTGGTCGACGAGCAGTACTTC.

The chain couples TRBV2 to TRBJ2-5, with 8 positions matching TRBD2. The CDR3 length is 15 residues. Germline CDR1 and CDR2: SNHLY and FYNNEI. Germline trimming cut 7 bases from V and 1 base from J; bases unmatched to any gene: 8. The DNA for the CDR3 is TGTGCCAGCAACCGAGACGGGAGGGGCCAAGAGACCCAGTACTTC. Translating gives CASNRDGRGQETQYF. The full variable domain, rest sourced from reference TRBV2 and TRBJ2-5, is EPEVTQTPSHQVTQMGQEVILRCVPISNHLYFYWYRQILGQKVEFLVSFYNNEISEKSEIFDDQFSVERPDGSNFTLKIRSTKLEDSAMYFCASNRDGRGQETQYFGPGTRLLVL.

The CDR3 DNA reads TGTGCCAGTAGTATACGCGGGGGGCAGCCCCAGCATTTT. It yields the protein CASSIRGGQPQHF. The chain recombines TRBV19 with TRBJ1-5; the D gene is possibly TRBD1 (5 bases). Trimming removed 2 bases at V and 7 bases at J, with 9 bases between. CDR3 length: 13 residues. Germline V gene lookup returns CDR1 LNHDA and CDR2 SQIVND (reference sequence).

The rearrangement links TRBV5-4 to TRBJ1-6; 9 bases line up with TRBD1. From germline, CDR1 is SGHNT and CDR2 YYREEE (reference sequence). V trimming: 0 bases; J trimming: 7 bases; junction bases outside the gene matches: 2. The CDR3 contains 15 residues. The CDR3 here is CASSLDRGLNSPLHF. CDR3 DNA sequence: TGTGCCAGCAGCTTGGACAGGGGGCTCAATTCACCCCTCCACTTT.

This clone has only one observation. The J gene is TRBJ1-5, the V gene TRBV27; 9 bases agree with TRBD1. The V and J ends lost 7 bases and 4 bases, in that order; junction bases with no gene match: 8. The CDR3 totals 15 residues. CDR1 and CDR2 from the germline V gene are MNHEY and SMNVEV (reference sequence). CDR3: CASTPGQGLNQPQHF. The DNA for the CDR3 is TGTGCCAGCACCCCGGGACAGGGCCTTAATCAGCCCCAGCATTTT.

The CDR3 nucleotides are TGTGCCAGCATGCTGAGTCCGGGGGGGTTCCGGGAGACCCAGTACTTC. Encoded protein: CASMLSPGGFRETQYF. V gene TRBV5-6 combines with J gene TRBJ2-5; TRBD2 aligns across 8 bases. Germline V gene lookup returns CDR1 SGHDT and CDR2 YYEEEE. The CDR3 extends over 16 amino acids. V shed 6 bases, J shed 5 bases, and the junction held 15 bases outside the gene matches.

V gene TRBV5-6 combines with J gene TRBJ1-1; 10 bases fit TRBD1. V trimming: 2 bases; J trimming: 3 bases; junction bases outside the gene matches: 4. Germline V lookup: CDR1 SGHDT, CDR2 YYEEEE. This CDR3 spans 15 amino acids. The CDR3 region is CASSFGGTGDTEAFF. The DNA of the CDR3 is TGTGCCAGCAGCTTTGGGGGGACAGGGGACACTGAAGCTTTCTTT.

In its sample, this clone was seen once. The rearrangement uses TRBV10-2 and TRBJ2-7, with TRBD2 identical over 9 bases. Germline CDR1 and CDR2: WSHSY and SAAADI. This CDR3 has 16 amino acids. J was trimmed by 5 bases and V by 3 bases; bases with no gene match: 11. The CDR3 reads CASSDFSAGGSHEQYF. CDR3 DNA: TGCGCCAGCAGTGATTTTTCTGCGGGAGGGTCTCACGAGCAGTACTTC.

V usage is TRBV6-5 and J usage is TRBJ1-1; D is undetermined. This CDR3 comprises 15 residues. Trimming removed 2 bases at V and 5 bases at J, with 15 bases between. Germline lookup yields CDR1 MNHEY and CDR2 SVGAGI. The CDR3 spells CASSYQAAGWTEAFF. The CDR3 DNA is TGTGCCAGCAGTTACCAGGCCGCTGGATGGACTGAAGCTTTCTTT.

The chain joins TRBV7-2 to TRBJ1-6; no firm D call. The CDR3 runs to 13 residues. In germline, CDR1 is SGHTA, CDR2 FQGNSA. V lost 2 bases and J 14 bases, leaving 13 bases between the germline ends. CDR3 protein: CASSLRETVSLHF. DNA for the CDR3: TGTGCCAGCAGCTTAAGGGAAACGGTTTCCCTCCACTTT.

This chain's CDR3 is CASSPGGAVYEQYF. For the CDR3, the DNA is TGCGCCAGCAGCCCTGGTGGGGCAGTCTACGAGCAGTACTTC. V usage is TRBV5-1 and J usage is TRBJ2-7; weak D call: TRBD1 (5 bases). V was clipped by 4 bases and J by 3 bases, with 14 bases between them. The CDR3 consists of 14 residues. Germline loops: CDR1 SGHRS, CDR2 YFSETQ.

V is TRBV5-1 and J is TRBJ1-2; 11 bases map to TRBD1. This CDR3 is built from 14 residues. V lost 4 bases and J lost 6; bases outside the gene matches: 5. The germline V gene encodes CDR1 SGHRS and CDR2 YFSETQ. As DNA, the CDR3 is TGCGCCAGCAGCGGAGGGACAGGGGGGGATGGCTACACCTTC. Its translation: CASSGGTGGDGYTF.

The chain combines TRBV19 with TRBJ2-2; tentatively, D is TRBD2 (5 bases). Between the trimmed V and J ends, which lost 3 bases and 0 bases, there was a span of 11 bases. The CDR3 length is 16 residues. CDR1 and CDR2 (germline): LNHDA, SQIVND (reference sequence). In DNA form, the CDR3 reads TGTGCCAGTAGTATTGCAGGTAGCGCGAACACCGGGGAGCTGTTTTTT. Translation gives CASSIAGSANTGELFF.